This is a list of T cell receptor beta chains from one sample in a study of long-term antiretroviral therapy in people with HIV. The assay was immunoSEQ multiplex PCR, and TCRdb's table has in-frame clones only and misses some. The table has tens of thousands of clones, around 90% seen once. The sample here was unsorted PBMCs, taken 0.2 years before starting antiretroviral therapy. The receptors here all came from a man aged 18 to 29 with HIV. CDR3s include the opening cysteine and the closing phenylalanine or tryptophan. A D gene is named only where the DNA matches it firmly. The listing skips clone size in some rows; elsewhere it reads once, few, many or a size class.

V	D	J	size	CDR3	DNA
TRBV6-1	TRBD1	TRBJ1-4	.	CASSGRGGATNEKLFF	TGTGCCAGCAGTGGGAGAGGGGGCGCAACTAATGAAAAACTGTTTTTT
TRBV15	TRBD1	TRBJ2-1	.	CATSSDRGVMIEQFF	TGTGCCACCAGCTCGGACAGGGGAGTTATGATTGAGCAGTTCTTC
TRBV5-6	.	TRBJ1-1	.	CASERGGTEAFF	TGTGCCAGCGAGCGGGGTGGCACTGAAGCTTTCTTT
TRBV19	.	TRBJ1-1	.	CASSLGGFTEAFF	TGTGCCAGTAGTTTAGGGGGATTCACTGAAGCTTTCTTT
TRBV6-1	.	TRBJ1-1	.	CASSEVVLGQMNTEAFF	TGTGCCAGCAGTGAAGTTGTGTTAGGACAAATGAACACTGAAGCTTTCTTT
TRBV19	.	TRBJ2-7	once	CASSTSGTTHYEQYF	TGTGCCAGTAGTACCTCCGGGACGACCCACTACGAGCAGTACTTC
TRBV7-7	.	TRBJ2-4	.	CASSLDISLAKNIQYF	TGTGCTAGCAGCTTAGACATCTCCCTAGCCAAAAACATTCAGTACTTC
TRBV4-3	TRBD2	TRBJ2-1	.	CASSQDWETSGGEQFF	TGCGCCAGCAGCCAAGATTGGGAGACTAGCGGGGGGGAGCAGTTCTTC
TRBV29-1	TRBD1	TRBJ2-7	.	CSVDTGTDYEQYF	TGCAGCGTCGATACCGGGACAGACTACGAGCAGTACTTC
TRBV29-1	.	TRBJ2-2	.	CSARGGTGELFF	TGCAGCGCCAGAGGGGGGACCGGGGAGCTGTTTTTT
TRBV6-1	.	TRBJ1-1	.	CASRLTDKGVAEAFF	TGTGCCAGCAGACTCACCGACAAGGGGGTTGCTGAAGCTTTCTTT
TRBV29-1	.	TRBJ1-2	.	CSVEDRRIGPGYGYTF	TGCAGCGTTGAAGATCGTCGGATAGGGCCCGGCTATGGCTACACCTTC
TRBV4-3	TRBD1	TRBJ1-1	.	CASSQDARGLNTEAFF	TGCGCCAGCAGCCAAGATGCAAGGGGGCTCAACACTGAAGCTTTCTTT
TRBV4-3	TRBD1	TRBJ1-5	.	CASSQDRRQGNQPQHF	TGCGCCAGCAGCCAAGATCGTAGACAGGGAAATCAGCCCCAGCATTTT
TRBV6-5	.	TRBJ1-1	.	CASTQGLMNTEAFF	TGTGCCAGCACCCAAGGCCTGATGAACACTGAAGCTTTCTTT
TRBV4-3	.	TRBJ2-3	.	CASSQGVGDTQYF	TGCGCCAGCAGCCAAGGAGTGGGGGATACGCAGTATTTT